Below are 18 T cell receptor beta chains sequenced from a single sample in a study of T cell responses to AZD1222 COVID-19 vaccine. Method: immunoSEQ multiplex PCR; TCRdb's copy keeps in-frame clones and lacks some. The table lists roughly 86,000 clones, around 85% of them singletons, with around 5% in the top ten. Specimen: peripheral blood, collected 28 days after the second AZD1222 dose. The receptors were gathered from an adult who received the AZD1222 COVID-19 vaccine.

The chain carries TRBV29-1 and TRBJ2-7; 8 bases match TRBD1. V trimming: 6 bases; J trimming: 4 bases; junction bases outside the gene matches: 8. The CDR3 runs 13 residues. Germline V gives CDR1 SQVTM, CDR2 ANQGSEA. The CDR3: CSVKWDRLYEQYF. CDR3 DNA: TGCAGCGTGAAGTGGGACAGGTTATACGAGCAGTACTTC.

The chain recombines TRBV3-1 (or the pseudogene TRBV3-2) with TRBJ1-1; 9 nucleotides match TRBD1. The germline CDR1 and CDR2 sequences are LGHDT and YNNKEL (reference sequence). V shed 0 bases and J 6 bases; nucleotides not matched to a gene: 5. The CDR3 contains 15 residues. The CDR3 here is CASSQERTGGPEAFF. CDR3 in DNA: TGTGCCAGCAGCCAAGAAAGAACAGGGGGCCCTGAAGCTTTCTTT.

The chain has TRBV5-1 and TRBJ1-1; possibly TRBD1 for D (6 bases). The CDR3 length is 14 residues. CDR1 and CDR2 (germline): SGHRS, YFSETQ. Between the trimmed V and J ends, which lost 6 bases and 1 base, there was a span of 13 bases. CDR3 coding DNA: TGCGCCAGCATGAAGACAGGCGAGAACACTGAAGCTTTCTTT. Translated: CASMKTGENTEAFF.

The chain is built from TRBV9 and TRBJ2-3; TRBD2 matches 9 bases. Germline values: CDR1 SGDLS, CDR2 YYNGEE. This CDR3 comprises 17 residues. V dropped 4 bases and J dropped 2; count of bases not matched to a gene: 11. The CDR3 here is CASSPEGLAGPTDTQYF. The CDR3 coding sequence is TGTGCCAGCAGCCCCGAGGGGCTAGCGGGACCCACAGATACGCAGTATTTT.

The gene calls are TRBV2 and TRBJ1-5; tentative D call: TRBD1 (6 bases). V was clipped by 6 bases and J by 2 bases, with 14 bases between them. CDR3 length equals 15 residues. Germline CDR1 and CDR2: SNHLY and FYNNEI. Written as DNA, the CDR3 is TGTGCCAGCAGCAACAGGGACGCCGGCAATCAGCCCCAGCATTTT. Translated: CASSNRDAGNQPQHF.

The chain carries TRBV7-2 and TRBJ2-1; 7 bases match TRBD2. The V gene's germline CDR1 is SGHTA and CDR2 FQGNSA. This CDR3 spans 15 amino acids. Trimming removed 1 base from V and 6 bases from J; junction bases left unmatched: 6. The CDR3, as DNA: TGTGCCAGCAGCTTAGTAGGACTAGTAAGCAATGAGCAGTTCTTC. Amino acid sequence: CASSLVGLVSNEQFF.

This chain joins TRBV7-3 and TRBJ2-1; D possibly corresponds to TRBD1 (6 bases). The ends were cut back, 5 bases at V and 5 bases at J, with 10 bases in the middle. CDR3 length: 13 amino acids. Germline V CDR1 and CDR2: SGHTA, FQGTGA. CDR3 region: CASSIDRNNEQFF. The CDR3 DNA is TGTGCCAGCAGCATCGACAGGAACAATGAGCAGTTCTTC.

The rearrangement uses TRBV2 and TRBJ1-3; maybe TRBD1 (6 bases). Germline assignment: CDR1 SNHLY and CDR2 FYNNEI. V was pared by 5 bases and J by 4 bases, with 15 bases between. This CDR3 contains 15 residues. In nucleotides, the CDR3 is TGTGCCAGCAGTACAGGGATATTTGAAGGAAACACCATATATTTT. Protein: CASSTGIFEGNTIYF.

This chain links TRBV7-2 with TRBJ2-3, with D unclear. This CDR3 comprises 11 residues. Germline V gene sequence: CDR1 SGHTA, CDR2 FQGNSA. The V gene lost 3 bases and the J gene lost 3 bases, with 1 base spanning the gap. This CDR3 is CASSFTDTQYF. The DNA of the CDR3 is TGTGCCAGCAGCTTTACAGATACGCAGTATTTT.

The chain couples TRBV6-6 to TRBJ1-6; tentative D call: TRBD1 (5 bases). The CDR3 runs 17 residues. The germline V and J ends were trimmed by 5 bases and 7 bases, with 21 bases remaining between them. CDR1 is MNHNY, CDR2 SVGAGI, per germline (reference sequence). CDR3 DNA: TGTGCCAGCAGTCCCCGAGCGGGAGGGCCAGGGAATTCACCCCTCCACTTT. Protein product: CASSPRAGGPGNSPLHF.

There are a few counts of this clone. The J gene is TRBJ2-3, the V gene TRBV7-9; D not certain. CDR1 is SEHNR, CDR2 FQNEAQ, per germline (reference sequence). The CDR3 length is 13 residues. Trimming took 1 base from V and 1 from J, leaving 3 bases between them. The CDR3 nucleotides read TGTGCCAGCAGCTTAGTGGGCACAGATACGCAGTATTTT. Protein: CASSLVGTDTQYF. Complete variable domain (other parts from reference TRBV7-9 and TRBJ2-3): DTGVSQNPRHKITKRGQNVTFRCDPISEHNRLYWYRQTLGQGPEFLTYFQNEAQLEKSRLLSDRFSAERPKGSFSTLEIQRTEQGDSAMYLCASSLVGTDTQYFGPGTRLTVL.

The CDR3 DNA reads as TGTGCCAGCAGCTTAGTGGGTATTAACAATGAGCAGTTCTTC. Translation gives CASSLVGINNEQFF. V is TRBV11-3 and J is TRBJ2-1; D is uncertain. The germline V and J ends were trimmed by 1 base and 5 bases, with 9 bases remaining between them. Germline V gives CDR1 SGHNT, CDR2 YENEEA. The CDR3 contains 14 residues.

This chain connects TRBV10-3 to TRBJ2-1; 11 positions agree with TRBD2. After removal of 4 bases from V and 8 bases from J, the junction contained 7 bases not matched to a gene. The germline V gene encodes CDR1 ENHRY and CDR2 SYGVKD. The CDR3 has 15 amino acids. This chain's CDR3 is CAISVRGLADDEQFF. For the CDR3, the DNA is TGTGCCATCAGTGTAAGGGGACTAGCGGACGATGAGCAGTTCTTC.

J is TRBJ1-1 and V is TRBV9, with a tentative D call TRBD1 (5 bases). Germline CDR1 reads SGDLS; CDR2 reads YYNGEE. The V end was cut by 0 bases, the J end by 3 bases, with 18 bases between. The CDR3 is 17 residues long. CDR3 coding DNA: TGTGCCAGCAGCGTAGTGAACAGGCGATTGGGGGACACTGAAGCTTTCTTT. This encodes CASSVVNRRLGDTEAFF.

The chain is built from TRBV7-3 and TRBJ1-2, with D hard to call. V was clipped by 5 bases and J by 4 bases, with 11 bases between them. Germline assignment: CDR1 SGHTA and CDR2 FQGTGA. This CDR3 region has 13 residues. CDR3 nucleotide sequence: TGTGCCAGCAGCCCCTCGGGCGGCTATGGCTACACCTTC. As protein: CASSPSGGYGYTF.

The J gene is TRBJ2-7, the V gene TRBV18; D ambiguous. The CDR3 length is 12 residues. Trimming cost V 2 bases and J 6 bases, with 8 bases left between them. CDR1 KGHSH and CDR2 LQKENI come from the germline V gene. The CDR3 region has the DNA TGTGCCAGCTCACCATTTGCGGCCGAGCAGTACTTC. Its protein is CASSPFAAEQYF.

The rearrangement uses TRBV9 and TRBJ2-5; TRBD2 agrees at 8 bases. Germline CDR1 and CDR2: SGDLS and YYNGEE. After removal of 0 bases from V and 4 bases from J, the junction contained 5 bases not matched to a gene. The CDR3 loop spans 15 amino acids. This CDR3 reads CASSVEAGGGETQYF. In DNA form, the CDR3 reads TGTGCCAGCAGCGTAGAGGCGGGGGGTGGAGAGACCCAGTACTTC.

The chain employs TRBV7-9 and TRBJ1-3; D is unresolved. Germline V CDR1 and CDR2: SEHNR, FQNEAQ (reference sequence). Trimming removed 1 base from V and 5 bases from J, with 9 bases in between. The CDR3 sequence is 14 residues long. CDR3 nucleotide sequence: TGTGCCAGCAGCTTAGACTCCGGTCGAAACACCATATATTTT. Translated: CASSLDSGRNTIYF.